Below are 9 T cell receptor beta chains sequenced from a single sample in a study of T cells in localized non-small cell lung cancer. Only in-frame clones appear in the TCRdb table, and some are missing; sequencing was by immunoSEQ multiplex PCR. The repertoire holds 1,800 or so clones, about 25% seen once, with about an eighth in the top ten. The sample was lung tumor tissue, taken before any cancer treatment. These TCRs come from a woman between 40 and 69 years old with stage I lung adenocarcinoma.

The rearrangement joins TRBV19 to TRBJ1-2; unclear D gene. CDR1 and CDR2 from the germline V gene are LNHDA and SQIVND (reference sequence). CDR3 length: 14 residues. Trimming cost V 5 bases and J 4 bases, with 14 bases left between them. The CDR3 DNA sequence: TGTGCCAGTAGTCGCCCTGACCGTGGCTATGGCTACACCTTC. Protein product: CASSRPDRGYGYTF.

The chain is built from TRBV5-1 and TRBJ2-1, with D possibly being TRBD2 (6 bases). The CDR3 totals 15 residues. Germline CDR1 SGHRS, CDR2 YFSETQ. The V end was cut by 0 bases, the J end by 5 bases, with 12 bases between. CDR3 sequence reads: CASSLGGTDHNEQFF. The CDR3, as DNA: TGCGCCAGCAGCTTGGGGGGGACTGATCACAATGAGCAGTTCTTC.

The table lists this clone with a few counts. J is TRBJ2-1 and V is TRBV11-3; 7 bases align to TRBD2. Germline CDR1 reads SGHNT; CDR2 reads YENEEA. V lost 3 bases to trimming and J lost 4 bases; unmatched junction nucleotides: 9. The CDR3 is 16 amino acids. Here the CDR3 DNA reads TGTGCCAGCAGCTTGGATCGCCTAGCGGAATACAATGAGCAGTTCTTC. Protein sequence: CASSLDRLAEYNEQFF.

In this sample, this clone is medium-sized. This chain uses TRBV11-3 with TRBJ2-2; tentatively, D is TRBD1 (7 bases). Germline V gene lookup returns CDR1 SGHNT and CDR2 YENEEA. Trimming removed 3 bases from V and 1 base from J, with 12 bases in between. The CDR3 runs 16 residues. DNA for the CDR3: TGTGCCAGCAGCTTGGAGGGGGACAGGAACACCGGGGAGCTGTTTTTT. Translation: CASSLEGDRNTGELFF.

The V call is TRBV11-3, the J call TRBJ2-1; D might be TRBD1 or TRBD2, each matching 6 bases. CDR3 size: 14 residues. V was pared by 2 bases and J by 9 bases, with 14 bases between. CDR1 is SGHNT and CDR2 is YENEEA in the germline V gene. Here the CDR3 DNA reads TGTGCCAGCAGCTTACTTAGGGGGGCGGCTGAGCAGTTCTTC. Translating gives CASSLLRGAAEQFF. The full variable domain, in which reference TRBV11-3 and TRBJ2-1 provide the parts outside the CDR3, is EAGVVQSPRYKIIEKKQPVAFWCNPISGHNTLYWYLQNLGQGPELLIRYENEEAVDDSQLPKDRFSAERLKGVDSTLKIQPAELGDSAVYLCASSLLRGAAEQFFGPGTRLTVL.

This clone was counted between two and nine times. The rearrangement links TRBV11-3 to TRBJ1-1, with 7 positions matching TRBD1. Trimming took 5 bases from V and 0 from J; bases not matched to a gene: 6. CDR3 length equals 15 residues. CDR1 and CDR2 from the germline V gene are SGHNT and YENEEA. Here the CDR3 DNA reads TGTGCCAGCAGCCCAATGCAGGGGGTGAACACTGAAGCTTTCTTT. Amino acids: CASSPMQGVNTEAFF.

V is TRBV11-3 and J is TRBJ2-7; weak D call: TRBD1 (5 bases). The V and J ends lost 1 base and 2 bases respectively, with 12 bases between them. The CDR3 loop spans 15 amino acids. Germline CDR1 and CDR2: SGHNT and YENEEA. In nucleotides, the CDR3 is TGTGCCAGCAGCTTAGGTGAAGGGGAAACCTACGAGCAGTACTTC. Protein: CASSLGEGETYEQYF.

The chain couples TRBV5-1 to TRBJ1-3, with a weak D call TRBD1 (5 bases). CDR1 is SGHRS, CDR2 YFSETQ, per germline. Trimming pared 4 bases from V and 4 bases from J, leaving 12 bases between. The CDR3 loop spans 14 amino acids. The CDR3 sequence is CASSLGTEGNTIYF. CDR3 sequence (DNA): TGCGCCAGCAGCCTAGGGACGGAAGGAAACACCATATATTTT.

This clone was found a few times. The rearrangement uses TRBV11-3 and TRBJ2-3, with TRBD2 matching over 10 bases. This CDR3 contains 14 residues. CDR1 SGHNT and CDR2 YENEEA come from the germline V gene. V was pared by 5 bases and J by 1 base, with 0 bases of the junction left unmatched. In nucleotides, the CDR3 is TGTGCCAGCAGCGGGACTAGCGGCACAGATACGCAGTATTTT. Translation gives CASSGTSGTDTQYF.